This T cell receptor beta chain was sequenced for a study of identical twins. Notes on the study in general: Twin sharing of out-of-frame TCR alpha was underestimated by models in monozygotic pairs. It was cross-sectional statistical analysis, not following the same donors, that the conclusions relied on.

This clonotype was found a few times. No antigen is known for it. One entry per CDR3 protein results from TCRdb running MiXCR on the 5' RACE reads. The table has under 300,000 distinct CDR3 sequences, around 15% seen once; the top ten hold 8.8%. The V gene lost 6 bases and the J gene lost 2 bases, with 10 bases spanning the gap. This CDR3 region has 13 residues. The sequenced sample consisted of memory (CD45RO+) T cells sorted from blood. The chain employs TRBV12-3 or TRBV12-4 and TRBJ1-2; D not certain. The TCR sequence derives from a young woman in good health. The CDR3 sequence is CASSALANYGYTF. CDR3 sequence (DNA): TGTGCCAGCAGCGCTTTAGCAAACTATGGCTACACCTTC.